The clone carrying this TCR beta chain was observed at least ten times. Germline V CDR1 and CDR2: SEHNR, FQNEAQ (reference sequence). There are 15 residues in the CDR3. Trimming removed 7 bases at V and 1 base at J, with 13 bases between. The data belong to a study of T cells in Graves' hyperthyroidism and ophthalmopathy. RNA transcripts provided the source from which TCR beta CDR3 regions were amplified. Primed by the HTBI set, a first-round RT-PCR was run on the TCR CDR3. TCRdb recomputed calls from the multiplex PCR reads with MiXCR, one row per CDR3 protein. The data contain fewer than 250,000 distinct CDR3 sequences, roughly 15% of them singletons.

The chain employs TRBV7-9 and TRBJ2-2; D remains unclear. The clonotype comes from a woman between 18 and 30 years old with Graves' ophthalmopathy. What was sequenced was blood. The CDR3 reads CASTDDAENTGELFF. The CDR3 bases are TGTGCCAGCACTGACGACGCGGAGAACACCGGGGAGCTGTTTTTT.